The 23 T cell receptor beta chains in this list originate from one sample, sequenced in a study of T-cell memory formation after mild COVID-19. TCRdb ran MiXCR on the 5' RACE reads and lists one entry per CDR3 protein. The sample consists of about 470,000 distinct CDR3 sequences, nearly 25% of them appearing once. Sequencing used PBMCs or a T cell subset sorted from them (not recorded which). The receptor source for this set is an adult woman who had mild COVID-19 (a few samples of this study predate the infection). Cell type and time point are not known.

A few counts support this clonotype. This rearrangement joins TRBV20-1 to TRBJ1-4, with TRBD1 matching over 7 bases. The V gene end was trimmed by 3 bases and the J gene end by 4 bases; junction bases not matched to a gene: 8. Germline-derived CDR1 and CDR2 are DFQATT and SNEGSKA (reference sequence). The CDR3 runs 15 residues. The CDR3 region is CSASSGTESNEKLFF. The CDR3 DNA sequence: TGCAGTGCTAGCTCCGGGACAGAAAGTAATGAAAAACTGTTTTTT.

This clonotype was counted a few times. One end of the junction is discordant with germline, which a read error may explain. The CDR3 region is CASTLEEAGGKFYNEQFF. The CDR3 DNA sequence: TGTGCCAGCACCTTAGAGGAGGCGGGCGGGAAGTTTTACAATGAGCAGTTCTTC. V gene TRBV7-6 combines with J gene TRBJ2-1; D may be TRBD2 (6 bases). The germline gives CDR1 SGHVS, CDR2 FNYEAQ. There are 18 residues in the CDR3.

The chain joins TRBV28 to TRBJ2-3; TRBD1 aligns across 8 bases. The CDR3 loop spans 15 amino acids. V gave up 5 bases and J gave up 4 bases; unmatched junction bases: 8. Per the germline V gene, CDR1 is MDHEN and CDR2 is SYDVKM. In DNA form, the CDR3 reads TGTGCCAGCAGTCCCCTACAGGGGGTGCCAGATACGCAGTATTTT. Amino acid sequence: CASSPLQGVPDTQYF.

The chain recombines TRBV4-3 with TRBJ2-1; 11 bases are a match to TRBD2. V lost 4 bases to trimming and J lost 8 bases; unmatched junction nucleotides: 7. The CDR3 runs to 15 residues. CDR1 and CDR2 (germline): LGHNA, YSLEER. In nucleotides, the CDR3 is TGCGCCAGCAGCCGAGCTAGCGGGAGGTCCTATGAGCAGTTCTTC. It encodes CASSRASGRSYEQFF.

This clonotype was found a few times. V usage is TRBV7-3 and J usage is TRBJ2-3; D possibly matches TRBD1 or TRBD2 (5 bases each). The CDR3 is made up of 16 amino acids. Germline V gene data show CDR1 as SGHTA and CDR2 as FQGTGA. V lost 2 bases and J 5 bases, leaving 17 bases between the germline ends. This CDR3 is CASSLYAKGSVDTQYF. CDR3 nucleotides: TGTGCCAGCAGCTTATATGCGAAGGGGAGTGTAGATACGCAGTATTTT.

This chain links TRBV9 with TRBJ2-3; 12 bases fit TRBD2. In germline, CDR1 is SGDLS, CDR2 YYNGEE. This CDR3 has 16 amino acids. V lost 3 bases to trimming and J lost 7 bases; unmatched junction nucleotides: 9. In DNA form, the CDR3 reads TGTGCCAGCAGCGCCCGACTAGCGGGAGATTGGAATACGCAGTATTTT. Protein product: CASSARLAGDWNTQYF. Based on the CDR3 plus reference TRBV9 and TRBJ2-3, the full variable domain is DSGVTQTPKHLITATGQRVTLRCSPRSGDLSVYWYQQSLDQGLQFLIQYYNGEERAKGNILERFSAQQFPDLHSELNLSSLELGDSALYFCASSARLAGDWNTQYFGPGTRLTVL.

This clonotype was picked up a small number of times. The CDR3 sequence: CASSMLREASAKNIQYF. The CDR3 nucleotides are TGTGCCAGTAGTATGTTGCGGGAGGCGAGTGCCAAAAACATTCAGTACTTC. The chain uses TRBV19 and TRBJ2-4; 8 bases align to TRBD2. Trimming removed 3 bases from V and 1 base from J; junction bases left unmatched: 8. The germline V gene encodes CDR1 LNHDA and CDR2 SQIVND (reference sequence). The CDR3 spans 17 residues.

This clonotype occurred a few times. The V call is TRBV6-2 or TRBV6-3, the J call TRBJ2-1; 9 bases align to TRBD2. CDR3 length: 15 residues. CDR1 is MNHEY and CDR2 is SVGEGT in the germline V gene. Germline trimming cut 7 bases from V and 10 bases from J; bases unmatched to any gene: 14. This chain's CDR3 is CASTLTAGGLQEQFF. For the CDR3, the DNA is TGTGCCAGCACCCTGACAGCGGGAGGACTACAAGAGCAGTTCTTC.

With respect to this clonotype: Possible read error: a much larger clone is one base away. The rearrangement uses TRBV10-3 and TRBJ2-3, with TRBD2 as a possible D gene (7 bases). The germline CDR1 and CDR2 sequences are ENHRY and SYGVKD. The CDR3 totals 13 residues. V was trimmed by 4 bases and J by 8 bases, leaving 13 bases between them. The CDR3 spells CAISGNREGTQYF. The CDR3 nucleotides are TGTGCCATCAGTGGGAACAGGGAGGGTACGCAGTATTTT.

This chain connects TRBV13 to TRBJ1-2; unclear D gene. The CDR3 is made up of 14 amino acids. Germline V CDR1 and CDR2: PRHDT, FYEKMQ (reference sequence). Trimming removed 1 base from V and 9 bases from J, with 15 bases in between. The DNA for the CDR3 is TGTGCCAGCAGCTTAGAGGGATCGAGGAGTAGCTACACCTTC. Encoded protein: CASSLEGSRSSYTF.

The genes are TRBV24-1 and TRBJ2-7, with a weak D call TRBD2 (5 bases). The CDR3 totals 14 residues. The V end was cut by 4 bases, the J end by 5 bases, with 14 bases between. CDR1 and CDR2 from the germline V gene are KGHDR and SFDVKD. The CDR3 nucleotides read TGTGCCACCAGTGACCGGTTTCGGGATAACGAGCAGTACTTC. It specifies CATSDRFRDNEQYF.

This clonotype appeared a few times. The rearrangement links TRBV29-1 to TRBJ1-4; no clear D. The germline CDR1 and CDR2 sequences are SQVTM and ANQGSEA. This CDR3 region has 15 residues. V was trimmed by 5 bases and J by 4 bases, leaving 17 bases between them. CDR3 loop: CSVKVIGTVNEKLFF. Written as DNA, the CDR3 is TGCAGCGTTAAGGTCATAGGTACGGTTAATGAAAAACTGTTTTTT.

This clonotype was seen more than once but under ten times. The genes are TRBV29-1 and TRBJ1-4, with 7 bases identical to TRBD1. The CDR3 spans 13 residues. Germline V gene sequence: CDR1 SQVTM, CDR2 ANQGSEA. Trimming took 5 bases from V and 5 from J; bases not matched to a gene: 5. This CDR3 is CSVSTGANEKLFF. The DNA of the CDR3 is TGCAGCGTTTCAACAGGGGCGAATGAAAAACTGTTTTTT.

This chain uses TRBV9 with TRBJ2-7, with D perhaps TRBD2 (6 bases). Trimming cost V 2 bases and J 5 bases, with 11 bases left between them. The CDR3 is made up of 13 amino acids. CDR1 and CDR2 from the germline V gene are SGDLS and YYNGEE. The CDR3 loop reads CASSVGSSDEQYF. As DNA, the CDR3 is TGTGCCAGCAGCGTCGGTTCTAGCGACGAGCAGTACTTC.

CDR3 amino acids: CASSLYLSGGQETQYF. DNA of the CDR3: TGTGCCAGCAGCTTGTATTTAAGCGGGGGACAAGAGACCCAGTACTTC. The genes are TRBV5-6 and TRBJ2-5; 8 nucleotides match TRBD2. V was pared by 1 base and J by 2 bases, with 7 bases of the junction left unmatched. The CDR3 covers 16 residues. Germline CDR1 reads SGHDT; CDR2 reads YYEEEE.

This chain uses TRBV7-6 with TRBJ2-1, with 13 nucleotides matching TRBD2. The CDR3 spans 18 residues. Germline values: CDR1 SGHVS, CDR2 FNYEAQ. J was trimmed by 1 base and V by 4 bases; bases with no gene match: 7. For the CDR3, the DNA is TGTGCCAGCAGCTACCTGGGACTAGCGGGATTTTCCTACAATGAGCAGTTCTTC. Amino acid sequence: CASSYLGLAGFSYNEQFF.

This clonotype was counted between two and nine times. This chain uses TRBV6-1 with TRBJ1-6; D unresolved. Germline V CDR1 and CDR2: MNHNS, SASEGT. The CDR3 has 16 amino acids. The germline V and J ends were trimmed by 8 bases and 3 bases, with 17 bases remaining between them. CDR3 nucleotides: TGTGCCAGCCGTTTTAGGGAGGGCGACTATAATTCACCCCTCCACTTT. This sequence encodes CASRFREGDYNSPLHF.

This clonotype has at least ten counts. V and J are TRBV24-1 and TRBJ2-1; 9 bases align to TRBD2. CDR1 KGHDR and CDR2 SFDVKD come from the germline V gene. Germline trimming cut 1 base from V and 6 bases from J; bases unmatched to any gene: 6. The CDR3 extends over 16 amino acids. The CDR3 nucleotides are TGTGCCACCAGTGATTTCTGGCGGGGGGGCCGCAATGAGCAGTTCTTC. Encoded protein: CATSDFWRGGRNEQFF.

The chain is built from TRBV20-1 and TRBJ1-2, with 7 bases identical to TRBD1. Per germline, CDR1 DFQATT and CDR2 SNEGSKA (reference sequence). With 6 bases clipped from V and 1 base from J, the junction kept 11 bases outside the gene matches. CDR3 size: 15 residues. The DNA of the CDR3 is TGCAGTGCAAGGGTCGCAGGGGGTATTAACTATGGCTACACCTTC. Its translation: CSARVAGGINYGYTF.

There are a few counts of this clonotype. The CDR3 region is CASSFGTGIGLSSSYNEQFF. In DNA form, the CDR3 reads TGTGCCAGCAGCTTCGGGACAGGGATAGGGCTTTCGTCCTCCTACAATGAGCAGTTCTTC. This chain uses TRBV7-2 with TRBJ2-1, with 9 bases identical to TRBD1. CDR1 and CDR2 (germline): SGHTA, FQGNSA. V shed 3 bases, J shed 0 bases, and the junction held 15 bases outside the gene matches. This CDR3 region has 20 residues.

This chain joins TRBV20-1 and TRBJ2-1; perhaps TRBD1 as D (6 bases). This CDR3 has 16 residues. Germline V gene data show CDR1 as DFQATT and CDR2 as SNEGSKA (reference sequence). V lost 1 base, J lost 5 bases, and 18 bases lay in between. The CDR3 reads CSARVPEQGRHNEQFF. The CDR3 nucleotides are TGCAGTGCTAGAGTCCCAGAACAGGGTAGGCACAATGAGCAGTTCTTC.

CDR3 nucleotides: TGTGCCAGCAAGTGGGCCCAAGGCACAGATACGCAGTATTTT. It translates to CASKWAQGTDTQYF. V usage is TRBV6-2 or TRBV6-3 and J usage is TRBJ2-3; no firm D call. V lost 7 bases to trimming and J lost 1 base, with 12 bases between them. Per germline, CDR1 MNHEY and CDR2 SVGEGT. The CDR3 totals 14 residues.

This clonotype was detected only a few times. This sequence joins TRBV5-1 and TRBJ2-2; D gene uncertain. Germline-derived CDR1 and CDR2 are SGHRS and YFSETQ. This CDR3 is 10 amino acids long. V lost 7 bases and J lost 6, with 4 bases in between. The CDR3 region is CASWSGELFF. For the CDR3, the DNA is TGCGCCAGCTGGTCCGGGGAGCTGTTTTTT.